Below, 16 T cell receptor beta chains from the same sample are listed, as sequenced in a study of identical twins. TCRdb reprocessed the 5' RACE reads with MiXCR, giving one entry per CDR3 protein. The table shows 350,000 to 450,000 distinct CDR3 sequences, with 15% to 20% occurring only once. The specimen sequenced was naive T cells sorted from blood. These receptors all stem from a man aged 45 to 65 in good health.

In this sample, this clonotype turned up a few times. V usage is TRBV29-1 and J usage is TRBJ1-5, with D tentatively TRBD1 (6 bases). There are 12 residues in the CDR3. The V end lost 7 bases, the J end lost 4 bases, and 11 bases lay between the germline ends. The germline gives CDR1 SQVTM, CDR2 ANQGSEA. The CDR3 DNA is TGCAGCGCCGGACAGCGAAATCAGCCCCAGCATTTT. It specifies CSAGQRNQPQHF.

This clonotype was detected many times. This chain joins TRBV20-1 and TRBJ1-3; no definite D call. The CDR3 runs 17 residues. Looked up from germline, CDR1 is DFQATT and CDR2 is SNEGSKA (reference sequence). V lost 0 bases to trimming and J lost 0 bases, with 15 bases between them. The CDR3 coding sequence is TGCAGTGCTAGAGATAATGGAGGTGGTTTCTCTGGAAACACCATATATTTT. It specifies CSARDNGGGFSGNTIYF.

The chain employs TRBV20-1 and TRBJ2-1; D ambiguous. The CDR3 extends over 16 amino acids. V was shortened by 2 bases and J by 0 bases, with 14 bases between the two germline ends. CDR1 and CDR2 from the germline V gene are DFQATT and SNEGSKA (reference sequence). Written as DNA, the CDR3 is TGCAGTGCTAGAAAGCCGTCGGCCAGCTCCTACAATGAGCAGTTCTTC. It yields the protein CSARKPSASSYNEQFF.

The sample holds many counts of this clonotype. CDR3: CSVEAGTGVRTDTQYF. Written as DNA, the CDR3 is TGCAGCGTTGAGGCGGGGACAGGGGTTCGCACAGATACGCAGTATTTT. This chain connects TRBV29-1 to TRBJ2-3; TRBD1 matches 10 bases. CDR1 SQVTM and CDR2 ANQGSEA come from the germline V gene. Trimming at V came to 3 bases and at J to 1 base, leaving 7 bases not matched to a gene. This CDR3 contains 16 residues.

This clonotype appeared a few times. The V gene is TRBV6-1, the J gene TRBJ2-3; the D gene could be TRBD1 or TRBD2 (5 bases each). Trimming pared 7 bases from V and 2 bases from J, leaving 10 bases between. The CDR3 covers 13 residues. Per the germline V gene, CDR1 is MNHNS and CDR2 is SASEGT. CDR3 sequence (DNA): TGTGCCAGCAAGGGGACCCTCACAGATACGCAGTATTTT. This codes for CASKGTLTDTQYF.

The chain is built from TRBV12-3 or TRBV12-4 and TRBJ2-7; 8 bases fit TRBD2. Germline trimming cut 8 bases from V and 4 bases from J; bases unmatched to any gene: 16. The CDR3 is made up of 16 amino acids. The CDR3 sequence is CASGVGLSGVFYEQYF. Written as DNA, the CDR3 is TGTGCCAGCGGGGTGGGTCTTAGCGGGGTCTTTTACGAGCAGTACTTC.

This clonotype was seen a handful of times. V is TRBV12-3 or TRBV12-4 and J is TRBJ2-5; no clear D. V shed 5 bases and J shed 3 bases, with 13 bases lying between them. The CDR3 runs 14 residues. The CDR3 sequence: CASSADFGEETQYF. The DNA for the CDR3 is TGTGCCAGCAGTGCTGACTTTGGGGAAGAGACCCAGTACTTC.

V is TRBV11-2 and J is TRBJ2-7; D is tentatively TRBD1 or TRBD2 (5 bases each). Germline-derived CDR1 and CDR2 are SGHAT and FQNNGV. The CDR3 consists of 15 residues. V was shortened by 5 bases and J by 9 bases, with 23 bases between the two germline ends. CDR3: CASSASMGTHGRQYF. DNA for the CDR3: TGTGCCAGCAGCGCTAGCATGGGGACGCACGGCCGGCAGTACTTC.

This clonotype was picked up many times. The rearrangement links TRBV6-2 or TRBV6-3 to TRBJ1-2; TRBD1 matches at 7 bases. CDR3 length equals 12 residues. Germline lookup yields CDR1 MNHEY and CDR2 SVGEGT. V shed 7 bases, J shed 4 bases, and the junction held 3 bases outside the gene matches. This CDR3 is CASKGQTYGYTF. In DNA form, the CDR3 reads TGTGCCAGCAAGGGACAGACCTATGGCTACACCTTC.

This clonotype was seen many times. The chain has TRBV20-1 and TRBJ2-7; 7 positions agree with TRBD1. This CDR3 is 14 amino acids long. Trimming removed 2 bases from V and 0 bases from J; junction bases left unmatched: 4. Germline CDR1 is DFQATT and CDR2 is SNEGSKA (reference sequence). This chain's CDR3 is CSARHNRGSYEQYF. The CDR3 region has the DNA TGCAGTGCTAGACATAACAGGGGCTCCTACGAGCAGTACTTC.

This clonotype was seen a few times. CDR3 coding DNA: TGCAGCGCCGGTTCAGGGTCTGGAAACACCATATATTTT. Protein: CSAGSGSGNTIYF. The chain recombines TRBV29-1 with TRBJ1-3; D might be TRBD1 (5 bases). The germline gives CDR1 SQVTM, CDR2 ANQGSEA. Trimming left V 7 bases short and J 1 base short, with 11 bases between. This CDR3 spans 13 amino acids.

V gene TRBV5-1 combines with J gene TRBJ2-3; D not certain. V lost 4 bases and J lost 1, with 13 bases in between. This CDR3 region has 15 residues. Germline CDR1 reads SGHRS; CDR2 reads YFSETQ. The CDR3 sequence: CASSPWGRRTDTQYF. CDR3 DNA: TGCGCCAGCAGCCCGTGGGGAAGACGCACAGATACGCAGTATTTT.

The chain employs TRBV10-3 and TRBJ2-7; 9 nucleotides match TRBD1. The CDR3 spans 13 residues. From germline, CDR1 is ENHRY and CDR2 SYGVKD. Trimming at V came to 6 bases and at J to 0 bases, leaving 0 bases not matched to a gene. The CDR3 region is CAIRDRGSYEQYF. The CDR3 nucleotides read TGTGCCATCAGGGACAGGGGCTCCTACGAGCAGTACTTC.

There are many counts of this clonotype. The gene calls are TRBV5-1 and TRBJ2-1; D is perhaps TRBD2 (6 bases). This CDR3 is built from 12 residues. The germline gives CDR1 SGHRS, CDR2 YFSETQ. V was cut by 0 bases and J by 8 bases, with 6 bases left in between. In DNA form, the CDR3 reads TGCGCCAGCAGCTTGGCGGGGGATGAGCAGTTCTTC. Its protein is CASSLAGDEQFF.

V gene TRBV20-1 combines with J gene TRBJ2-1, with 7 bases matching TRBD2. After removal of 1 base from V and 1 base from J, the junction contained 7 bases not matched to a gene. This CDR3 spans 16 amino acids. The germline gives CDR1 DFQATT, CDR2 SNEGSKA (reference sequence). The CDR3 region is CSARGTAGPSYNEQFF. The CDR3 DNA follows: TGCAGTGCTAGAGGTACAGCGGGGCCGTCCTACAATGAGCAGTTCTTC.

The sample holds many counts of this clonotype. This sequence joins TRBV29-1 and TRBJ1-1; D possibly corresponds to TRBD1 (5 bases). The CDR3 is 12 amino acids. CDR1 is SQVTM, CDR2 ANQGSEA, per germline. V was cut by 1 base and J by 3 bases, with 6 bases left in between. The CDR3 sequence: CSVEVRDTEAFF. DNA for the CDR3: TGCAGCGTTGAAGTCAGGGACACTGAAGCTTTCTTT.